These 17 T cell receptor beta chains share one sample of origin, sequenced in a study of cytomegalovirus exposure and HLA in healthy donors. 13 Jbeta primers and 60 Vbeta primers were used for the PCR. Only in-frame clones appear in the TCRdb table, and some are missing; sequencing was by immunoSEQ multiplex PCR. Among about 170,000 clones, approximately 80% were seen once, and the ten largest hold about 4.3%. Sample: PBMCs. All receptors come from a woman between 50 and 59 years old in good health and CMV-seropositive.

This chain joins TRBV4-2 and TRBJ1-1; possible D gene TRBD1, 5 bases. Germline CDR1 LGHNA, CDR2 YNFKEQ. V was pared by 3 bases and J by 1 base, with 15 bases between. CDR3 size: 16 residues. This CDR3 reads CASSQEGEHTNTEAFF. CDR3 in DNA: TGTGCCAGCAGCCAGGAAGGGGAACATACGAACACTGAAGCTTTCTTT.

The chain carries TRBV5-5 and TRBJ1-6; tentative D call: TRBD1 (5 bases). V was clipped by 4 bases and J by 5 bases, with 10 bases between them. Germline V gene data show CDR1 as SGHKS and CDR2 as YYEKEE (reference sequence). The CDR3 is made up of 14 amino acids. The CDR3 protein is CASSPTEDNSPLHF. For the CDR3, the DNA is TGTGCCAGCAGCCCGACAGAAGATAATTCACCCCTCCACTTT.

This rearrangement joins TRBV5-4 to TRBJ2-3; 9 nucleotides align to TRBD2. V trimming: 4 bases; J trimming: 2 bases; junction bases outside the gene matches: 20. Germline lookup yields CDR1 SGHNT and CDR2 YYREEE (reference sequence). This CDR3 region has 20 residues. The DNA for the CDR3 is TGTGCCAGCAGCGGTTTAACAAAGTTAAGAAGCGGGGGGTCCACAGATACGCAGTATTTT. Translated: CASSGLTKLRSGGSTDTQYF.

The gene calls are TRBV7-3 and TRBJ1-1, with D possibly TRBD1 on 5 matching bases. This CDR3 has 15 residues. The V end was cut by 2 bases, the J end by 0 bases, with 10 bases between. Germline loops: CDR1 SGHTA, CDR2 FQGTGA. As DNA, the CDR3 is TGTGCCAGCAGCTTATTCGGGGGGTTGAACACTGAAGCTTTCTTT. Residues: CASSLFGGLNTEAFF.

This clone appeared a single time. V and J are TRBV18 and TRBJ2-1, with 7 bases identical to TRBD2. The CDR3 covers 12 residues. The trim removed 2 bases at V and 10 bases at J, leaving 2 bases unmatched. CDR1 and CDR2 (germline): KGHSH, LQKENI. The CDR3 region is CASSPVGGEQFF. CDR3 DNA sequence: TGTGCCAGCTCACCAGTGGGGGGGGAGCAGTTCTTC.

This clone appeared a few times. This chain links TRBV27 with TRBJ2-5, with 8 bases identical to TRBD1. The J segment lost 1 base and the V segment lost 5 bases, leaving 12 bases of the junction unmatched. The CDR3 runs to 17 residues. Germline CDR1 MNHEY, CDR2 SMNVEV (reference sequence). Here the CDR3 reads CASSLTHLQGGQETQYF. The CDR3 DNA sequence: TGTGCCAGCAGTCTAACCCATTTACAGGGGGGCCAAGAGACCCAGTACTTC.

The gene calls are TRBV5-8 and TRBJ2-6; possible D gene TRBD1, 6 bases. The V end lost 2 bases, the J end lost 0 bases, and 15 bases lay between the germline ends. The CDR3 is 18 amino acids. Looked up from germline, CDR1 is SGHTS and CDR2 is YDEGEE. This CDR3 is CASSFPKGGISGANVLTF. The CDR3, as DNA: TGTGCCAGCAGCTTCCCAAAAGGGGGAATCTCTGGGGCCAACGTCCTGACTTTC.

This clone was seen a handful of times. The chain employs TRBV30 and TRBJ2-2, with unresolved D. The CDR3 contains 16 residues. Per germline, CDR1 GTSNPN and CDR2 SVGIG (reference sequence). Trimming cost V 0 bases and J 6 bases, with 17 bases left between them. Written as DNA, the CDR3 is TGTGCCTGGAGTGTGCCCTTAGGAGTTATCGCCGGGGAGCTGTTTTTT. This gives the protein CAWSVPLGVIAGELFF. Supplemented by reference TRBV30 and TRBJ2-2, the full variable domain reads SQTIHQWPATLVQPVGSPLSLECTVEGTSNPNLYWYRQAAGRGLQLLFYSVGIGQISSEVPQNLSASRPQDRQFILSSKKLLLSDSGFYLCAWSVPLGVIAGELFFGEGSRLTVL.

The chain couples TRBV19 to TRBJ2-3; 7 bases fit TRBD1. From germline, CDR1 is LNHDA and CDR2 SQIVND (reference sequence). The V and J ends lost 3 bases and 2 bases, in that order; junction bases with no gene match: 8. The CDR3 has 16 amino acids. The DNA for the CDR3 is TGTGCCAGTAGTATCAACAGGGACAGCGACACAGATACGCAGTATTTT. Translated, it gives CASSINRDSDTDTQYF.

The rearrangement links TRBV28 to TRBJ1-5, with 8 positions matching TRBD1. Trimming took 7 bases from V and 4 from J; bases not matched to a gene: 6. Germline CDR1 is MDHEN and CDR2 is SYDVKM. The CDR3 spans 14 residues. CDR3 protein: CASTSGGYNQPQHF. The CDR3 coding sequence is TGTGCCAGCACTTCAGGGGGCTATAATCAGCCCCAGCATTTT. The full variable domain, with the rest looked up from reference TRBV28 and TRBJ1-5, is DVKVTQSSRYLVKRTGEKVFLECVQDMDHENMFWYRQDPGLGLRLIYFSYDVKMKEKGDIPEGYSVSREKKERFSLILESASTNQTSMYLCASTSGGYNQPQHFGDGTRLSIL.

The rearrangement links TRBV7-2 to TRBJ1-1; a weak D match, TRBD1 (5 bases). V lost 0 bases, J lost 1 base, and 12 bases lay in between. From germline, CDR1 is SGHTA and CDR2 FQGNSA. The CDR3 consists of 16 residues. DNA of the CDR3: TGTGCCAGCAGCTTAGCGCTAAGGGGATGGAACACTGAAGCTTTCTTT. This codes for CASSLALRGWNTEAFF.

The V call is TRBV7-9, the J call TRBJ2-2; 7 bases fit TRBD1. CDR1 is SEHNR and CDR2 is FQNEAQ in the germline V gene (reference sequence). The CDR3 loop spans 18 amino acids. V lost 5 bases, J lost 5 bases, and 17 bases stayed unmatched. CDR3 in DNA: TGTGCCAGCAGCCAATTTACAGGGGCCCGCCTCCCGACCGGGGAGCTGTTTTTT. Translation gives CASSQFTGARLPTGELFF. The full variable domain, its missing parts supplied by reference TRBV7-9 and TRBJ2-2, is DTGVSQNPRHKITKRGQNVTFRCDPISEHNRLYWYRQTLGQGPEFLTYFQNEAQLEKSRLLSDRFSAERPKGSFSTLEIQRTEQGDSAMYLCASSQFTGARLPTGELFFGEGSRLTVL.

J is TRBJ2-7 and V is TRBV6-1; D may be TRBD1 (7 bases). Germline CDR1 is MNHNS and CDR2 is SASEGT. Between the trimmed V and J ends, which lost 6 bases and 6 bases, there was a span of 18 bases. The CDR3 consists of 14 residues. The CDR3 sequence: CASSSQGGLGEQYF. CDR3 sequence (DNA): TGTGCCAGCAGCTCTCAGGGGGGACTCGGCGAGCAGTACTTC.

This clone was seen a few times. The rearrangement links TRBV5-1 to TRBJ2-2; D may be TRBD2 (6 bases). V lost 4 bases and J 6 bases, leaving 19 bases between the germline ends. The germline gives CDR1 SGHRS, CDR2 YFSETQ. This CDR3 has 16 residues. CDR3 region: CASSPGREVAAGELFF. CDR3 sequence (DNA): TGCGCCAGCAGCCCGGGAAGGGAGGTGGCAGCCGGGGAGCTGTTTTTT.

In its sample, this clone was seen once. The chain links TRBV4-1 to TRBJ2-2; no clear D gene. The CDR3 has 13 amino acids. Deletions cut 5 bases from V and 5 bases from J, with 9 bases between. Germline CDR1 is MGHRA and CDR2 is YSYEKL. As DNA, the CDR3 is TGCGCCAGCAGCTTCAGTTGGACCGGGGAGCTGTTTTTT. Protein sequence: CASSFSWTGELFF.

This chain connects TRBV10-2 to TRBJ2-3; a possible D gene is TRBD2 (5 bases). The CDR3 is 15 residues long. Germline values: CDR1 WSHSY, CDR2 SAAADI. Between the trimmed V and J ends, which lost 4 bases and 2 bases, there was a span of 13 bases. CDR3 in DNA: TGCGCCAGCAGTGTGGTGGGAGCGGACACAGATACGCAGTATTTT. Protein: CASSVVGADTDTQYF.

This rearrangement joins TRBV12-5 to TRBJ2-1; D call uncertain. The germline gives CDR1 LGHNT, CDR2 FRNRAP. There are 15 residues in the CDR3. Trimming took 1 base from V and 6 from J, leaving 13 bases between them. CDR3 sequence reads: CASGLAGQTSNEQFF. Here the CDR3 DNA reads TGTGCTAGTGGTTTGGCAGGCCAGACCTCCAATGAGCAGTTCTTC.